The clone carrying this TCR beta chain was seen a handful of times. Its target is not known. The data were taken from a study of CD8 T cells in ankylosing spondylitis. Study outcomes and limitations: The clones that were linked to disease were reported to be significantly enriched in matched synovial fluid samples from ankylosing spondylitis patients. CD8+ cells made up the disease-linked clones, which were relatively rare in peripheral blood. Apparently characteristic of ankylosing spondylitis blood was a TCR beta motif (eight highly homologous variants).

Libraries of TCR beta came from quantitative 5'-RACE with molecular barcodes. TCRdb re-analysed the 5' RACE reads in MiXCR, keeping a single row per CDR3 protein. The sample carries 130,000 or so distinct CDR3 sequences, roughly 17% recorded once. The CDR3 sequence is 18 residues long. V shed 0 bases and J 5 bases; nucleotides not matched to a gene: 7. The germline gives CDR1 KGHSH, CDR2 LQKENI. Sequenced input: blood, either unsorted or a sorted T cell fraction (not recorded which). The V gene is TRBV18, the J gene TRBJ2-3, with 14 nucleotides matching TRBD2. The origin of this receptor is a male donor with ankylosing spondylitis. The CDR3 bases are TGTGCCAGCTCACCACCGTTTGGGACTAGCGGGAGTCTAGATACGCAGTATTTT. Protein: CASSPPFGTSGSLDTQYF.